Shown below are 27 T cell receptor beta chains from a single sample sequenced in a study of breast tumors, draining lymph nodes, adjacent tissues. TCRdb re-called the multiplex PCR reads with MiXCR, one entry per CDR3 protein. Among about 13,000 distinct CDR3 sequences listed, 62% were seen once. The specimen sequenced was tumor-adjacent breast tissue. These receptors were collected from a female donor with breast cancer. Some clones in this sample may be carry-over from other donors' samples.

The V gene is TRBV4-1, the J gene TRBJ1-4; D gene ambiguous. CDR3 length: 16 residues. The V end was cut by 4 bases, the J end by 0 bases, with 12 bases between. Looked up from germline, CDR1 is MGHRA and CDR2 is YSYEKL. The CDR3 here is CASSPPQAATNEKLFF. In DNA, the CDR3 is TGCGCCAGCAGCCCCCCCCAGGCAGCAACTAATGAAAAACTGTTTTTT.

This chain uses TRBV2 with TRBJ2-1; unclear D gene. Trimming removed 5 bases at V and 9 bases at J, with 8 bases between. Germline CDR1 SNHLY, CDR2 FYNNEI. The CDR3 is made up of 11 amino acids. The CDR3 DNA follows: TGTGCCAGCAGTCCCAGCAGTGAGCAGTTCTTC. Its translation is CASSPSSEQFF.

J is TRBJ1-2 and V is TRBV10-3; D remains ambiguous. The CDR3 totals 15 residues. Germline assignment: CDR1 ENHRY and CDR2 SYGVKD. V lost 0 bases and J lost 5, with 13 bases in between. Here the CDR3 reads CAISESPFARYGYTF. Written as DNA, the CDR3 is TGTGCCATCAGTGAGTCCCCCTTTGCCCGTTATGGCTACACCTTC.

This clonotype was detected many times. The chain combines TRBV4-1 with TRBJ2-3; D possibly matches TRBD1 or TRBD2 (5 bases each). The germline V and J ends were trimmed by 0 bases and 4 bases, with 11 bases remaining between them. The CDR3 has 15 residues. Germline CDR1 MGHRA, CDR2 YSYEKL. The CDR3 DNA reads as TGCGCCAGCAGCCAAGAACTACGGGGCCCAGATACGCAGTATTTT. This codes for CASSQELRGPDTQYF.

This chain joins TRBV7-2 and TRBJ2-3; TRBD2 matches 11 bases. Germline V lookup: CDR1 SGHTA, CDR2 FQGNSA. The CDR3 has 13 residues. V lost 5 bases and J lost 14; bases outside the gene matches: 9. CDR3 sequence (DNA): TGTGCCAGCAGCACTGGCACCGGGACTAGCGGGTATTTT. It codes for CASSTGTGTSGYF.

V gene TRBV24-1 combines with J gene TRBJ1-5; TRBD1 agrees at 7 bases. The V segment lost 4 bases and the J segment 4 bases; nucleotides outside the gene matches: 6. Germline CDR1 KGHDR, CDR2 SFDVKD. This CDR3 contains 15 residues. CDR3: CATSDPGGANQPQHF. Written as DNA, the CDR3 is TGTGCCACCAGTGACCCAGGGGGAGCAAATCAGCCCCAGCATTTT.

This clonotype was found many times. The chain employs TRBV15 and TRBJ2-1, with D perhaps TRBD1 (5 bases). The CDR3 extends over 17 amino acids. Germline V gene sequence: CDR1 LNHNV, CDR2 YYDKDF (reference sequence). Deletions cut 0 bases from V and 0 bases from J, with 12 bases between. CDR3 nucleotides: TGTGCCACCAGCAGAGATCCCACCAGGGCCTCCTACAATGAGCAGTTCTTC. Encoded protein: CATSRDPTRASYNEQFF.

The chain carries TRBV20-1 and TRBJ1-5; 7 bases match TRBD1. Germline loops: CDR1 DFQATT, CDR2 SNEGSKA (reference sequence). V shed 1 base, J shed 4 bases, and the junction held 10 bases outside the gene matches. This CDR3 is 16 amino acids long. The CDR3 DNA reads TGCAGTGCTAGAGTCCAGGGAGGGGGCAAGAATCAGCCCCAGCATTTT. Its protein product is CSARVQGGGKNQPQHF.

The gene calls are TRBV20-1 and TRBJ1-5; D unresolved. The CDR3 has 12 residues. Looked up from germline, CDR1 is DFQATT and CDR2 is SNEGSKA (reference sequence). Trimming stripped 7 bases from V and 7 bases from J, with 14 bases between. CDR3 in amino acids: CSVQEGVQPQHF. The CDR3 DNA is TGCAGTGTTCAGGAGGGTGTACAGCCCCAGCATTTT.

The rearrangement links TRBV12-3 or TRBV12-4 to TRBJ1-2, with a possible D match to TRBD1 (5 bases). This CDR3 spans 12 amino acids. Trimming shortened V by 6 bases and J by 8 bases, and 13 bases separated the two germline ends. This chain's CDR3 is CASSPGRGGYTF. The CDR3 bases are TGTGCCAGCAGCCCAGGGAGAGGAGGCTACACCTTC.

The chain has TRBV5-4 and TRBJ2-1; no firm D call. The V end was cut by 0 bases, the J end by 6 bases, with 13 bases between. CDR1 and CDR2 from the germline V gene are SGHNT and YYREEE (reference sequence). This CDR3 spans 15 amino acids. For the CDR3, the DNA is TGTGCCAGCAGCTTGGTAACAGTTCCAGCCAATGAGCAGTTCTTC. Its protein is CASSLVTVPANEQFF.

V and J are TRBV2 and TRBJ1-6; D not certain. The ends were cut back, 2 bases at V and 1 base at J, with 6 bases in the middle. CDR3 length: 15 residues. CDR1 is SNHLY and CDR2 is FYNNEI in the germline V gene. In DNA form, the CDR3 reads TGTGCCAGCAGTGAAACCGAGTCCTATAATTCACCCCTCCACTTT. The encoded protein is CASSETESYNSPLHF.

This clonotype has a single count. The chain couples TRBV6-1 to TRBJ2-3; D is ambiguous. The CDR3 has 13 residues. The germline gives CDR1 MNHNS, CDR2 SASEGT. The V and J ends lost 5 bases and 10 bases respectively, with 16 bases between them. The CDR3 loop is CASSLNPGSSQYF. In DNA form, the CDR3 reads TGTGCCAGCAGTCTAAATCCTGGGTCTTCGCAGTATTTT.

In its sample, this clonotype was seen many times. The V call is TRBV18, the J call TRBJ2-1; 10 bases line up with TRBD2. The germline V gene encodes CDR1 KGHSH and CDR2 LQKENI. With V trimmed by 4 bases and J by 2 bases, 2 bases remained unmatched. The CDR3 covers 15 residues. CDR3 DNA: TGTGCCAGCTCACTAGCGGGGGGCCCCTACAATGAGCAGTTCTTC. This gives the protein CASSLAGGPYNEQFF.

Comments on this clonotype: A junction end diverges from the germline sequence, so it may reflect a read error. The genes are TRBV20-1 and TRBJ2-1; D is perhaps TRBD2 (5 bases). The CDR3 covers 14 residues. The germline gives CDR1 DFQATT, CDR2 SNEGSKA (reference sequence). CDR3 DNA: TGCGGTGCTAGAGGGTCGCGGGCCCTGAATGAGCGGTTCTTC. Translated: CGARGSRALNERFF.

This clonotype was seen more than once but under ten times. The chain has TRBV25-1 and TRBJ2-2; 9 bases line up with TRBD2. V was pared by 1 base and J by 5 bases, with 5 bases of the junction left unmatched. CDR3 length: 16 residues. The V gene's germline CDR1 is MGHDK and CDR2 SYGVNS. The CDR3: CASSEWDSGGTGELFF. CDR3 nucleotides: TGTGCCAGCAGTGAATGGGATAGCGGGGGTACCGGGGAGCTGTTTTTT.

This clonotype came up a few times. An end of the junction differs from the germline gene, which may be a read error. The chain uses TRBV5-1 and TRBJ2-1; the D gene could be TRBD1 or TRBD2 (6 bases each). Germline V gene lookup returns CDR1 SGHRS and CDR2 YFSETQ. The CDR3 consists of 14 residues. The CDR3 sequence: CASSFWRGANEQFF. CDR3 bases: TGTGCCAGCAGCTTCTGGAGGGGGGCCAATGAGCAGTTCTTC.

This clonotype rates as medium-sized (0.01 to 0.1%). The chain uses TRBV7-2 and TRBJ2-7; no firm D call. Germline loops: CDR1 SGHTA, CDR2 FQGNSA. Trimming left V 4 bases short and J 0 bases short, with 13 bases between. There are 15 residues in the CDR3. The chain's CDR3 is CASSSTWLSSYEQYF. DNA of the CDR3: TGTGCCAGCAGCTCTACTTGGTTGAGCTCCTACGAGCAGTACTTC.

The DNA for the CDR3 is TGCAGCGTTGTGGGGGGGAACTATGGCTACACCTTC. The encoded protein is CSVVGGNYGYTF. The gene calls are TRBV29-1 and TRBJ1-2, with D perhaps TRBD1 (5 bases). V lost 4 bases and J lost 2, with 8 bases in between. The CDR3 contains 12 residues. The V gene's germline CDR1 is SQVTM and CDR2 ANQGSEA.

The genes are TRBV2 and TRBJ2-2; D is ambiguous. V lost 5 bases and J lost 4, with 8 bases in between. Looked up from germline, CDR1 is SNHLY and CDR2 is FYNNEI. The CDR3 loop spans 13 amino acids. The CDR3 nucleotides read TGTGCCAGCAGTTGGCTACCCACCGGGGAGCTGTTTTTT. It encodes CASSWLPTGELFF.

The chain carries TRBV3-1 and TRBJ2-3, with D hard to call. The CDR3 is 14 residues long. Germline CDR1 LGHDT, CDR2 YNNKEL (reference sequence). V was trimmed by 0 bases and J by 6 bases, leaving 10 bases between them. CDR3 in amino acids: CASSQDSGTDTQYF. The DNA for the CDR3 is TGTGCCAGCAGCCAAGATTCGGGTACGGATACGCAGTATTTT.

This clonotype has just a few counts. The chain couples TRBV7-9 to TRBJ1-2; D perhaps matches TRBD1 (5 bases). This CDR3 has 15 amino acids. Germline V gene lookup returns CDR1 SEHNR and CDR2 FQNEAQ (reference sequence). Deletions cut 2 bases from V and 4 bases from J, with 14 bases between. CDR3 bases: TGTGCCAGCAGCTTAAACAGCGACGGGGGCTATGGCTACACCTTC. Protein: CASSLNSDGGYGYTF.

This chain links TRBV16 with TRBJ1-4; 9 bases fit TRBD1. The junction had 9 bases not matched to a gene; V was cut back by 0 bases and J by 13 bases. The CDR3 extends over 15 amino acids. In germline, CDR1 is KGHSY, CDR2 FQNENV. CDR3 sequence: CASSQSKQGARGLFF. The CDR3 nucleotides read TGTGCCAGCAGCCAATCTAAACAGGGGGCGCGAGGACTGTTTTTT. The full variable domain, with the rest looked up from reference TRBV16 and TRBJ1-4, is GEEVAQTPKHLVRGEGQKAKLYCAPIKGHSYVFWYQQVLKNEFKFLISFQNENVFDETGMPKERFSAKCLPNSPCSLEIQATKLEDSAVYFCASSQSKQGARGLFFGSGTQLSVL.

The rearrangement uses TRBV24-1 and TRBJ1-2, with TRBD1 matching over 7 bases. Germline loops: CDR1 KGHDR, CDR2 SFDVKD. CDR3 length: 15 residues. J lost 4 bases, V lost 10 bases, and 14 bases had no gene match. CDR3 loop: CATEGRTGAVYGYTF. The CDR3 nucleotides are TGTGCCACGGAGGGACGGACAGGCGCCGTCTATGGCTACACCTTC.

This clonotype occurred many times. This chain's CDR3 is CSARTGYSSYEQYF. CDR3 nucleotides: TGCAGTGCCCGGACGGGGTATAGCTCCTACGAGCAGTACTTC. This chain joins TRBV20-1 and TRBJ2-7, with D maybe TRBD2 (5 bases). Germline CDR1 DFQATT, CDR2 SNEGSKA (reference sequence). This CDR3 contains 14 residues. The V end lost 6 bases, the J end lost 0 bases, and 15 bases lay between the germline ends.

The chain carries TRBV24-1 and TRBJ2-3; D possibly corresponds to TRBD1 (5 bases). This CDR3 has 12 residues. CDR1 KGHDR and CDR2 SFDVKD come from the germline V gene. V shed 5 bases and J shed 6 bases, with 8 bases lying between them. CDR3 bases: TGTGCCACCAGTGTTTCAGGGGATACGCAGTATTTT. This encodes CATSVSGDTQYF.

This chain links TRBV5-6 with TRBJ2-1; D is undetermined. The CDR3 covers 15 residues. Germline V CDR1 and CDR2: SGHDT, YYEEEE. V gave up 0 bases and J gave up 3 bases, with 10 bases separating them. The CDR3, as DNA: TGTGCCAGCAGCTTGGATCTCCCCAACTACAATGAGCAGTTCTTC. Translating gives CASSLDLPNYNEQFF.